These 17 T cell receptor beta chains share one sample of origin, sequenced in a study of T cell responses to AZD1222 COVID-19 vaccine. The assay was immunoSEQ multiplex PCR, and TCRdb's table has in-frame clones only and misses some. Of some 140,000 clones listed, roughly 82% were seen once; the top ten hold approximately 4%. The source material was peripheral blood, sampled on day 0 of AZD1222 vaccination. Every receptor here comes from an adult in good health.

The chain carries TRBV19 and TRBJ2-1; 7 bases map to TRBD1. CDR3 size: 15 residues. Germline CDR1 is LNHDA and CDR2 is SQIVND (reference sequence). The J segment lost 4 bases and the V segment lost 4 bases, leaving 7 bases of the junction unmatched. The CDR3 reads CASSTRDSPYNEQFF. The CDR3 DNA reads TGTGCCAGTAGTACCCGGGACAGTCCTTACAATGAGCAGTTCTTC.

The CDR3 loop is CASSFASSYGYTF. DNA for the CDR3: TGTGCCAGCAGCTTTGCATCCAGCTATGGCTACACCTTC. V usage is TRBV7-9 and J usage is TRBJ1-2; D not certain. V lost 3 bases and J 4 bases, leaving 9 bases between the germline ends. CDR1 is SEHNR, CDR2 FQNEAQ, per germline (reference sequence). The CDR3 contains 13 residues.

This rearrangement joins TRBV5-1 to TRBJ1-1; TRBD1 might be the D (6 bases). V was pared by 0 bases and J by 8 bases, with 11 bases between. The germline V gene has CDR1 SGHRS and CDR2 YFSETQ. There are 13 residues in the CDR3. The CDR3 spells CASSLVTGREAFF. CDR3 nucleotide sequence: TGCGCCAGCAGCTTGGTTACAGGGAGGGAAGCTTTCTTT.

The chain joins TRBV27 to TRBJ1-6; D is uncertain. The CDR3 contains 14 residues. The germline CDR1 and CDR2 sequences are MNHEY and SMNVEV (reference sequence). V was shortened by 3 bases and J by 5 bases, with 8 bases between the two germline ends. CDR3 nucleotides: TGTGCCAGCAGTTTCTCACAGAATAATTCACCCCTCCACTTT. Residues: CASSFSQNNSPLHF.

The V gene is TRBV24-1, the J gene TRBJ2-3, with D possibly being TRBD2 (6 bases). Trimming pared 4 bases from V and 1 base from J, leaving 17 bases between. The CDR3 covers 17 residues. The germline V gene has CDR1 KGHDR and CDR2 SFDVKD. CDR3 nucleotide sequence: TGTGCCACCAGTGACCGTCAAGGAGGGCTGCGCACAGATACGCAGTATTTT. It translates to CATSDRQGGLRTDTQYF.

This clone has only a few counts. CDR3 region: CASSFPTMTGELRYNSPLHF. In DNA form, the CDR3 reads TGTGCCAGCAGTTTTCCTACTATGACAGGGGAGCTACGCTATAATTCACCCCTCCACTTT. The rearrangement uses TRBV28 and TRBJ1-6; TRBD1 aligns across 8 bases. The V segment lost 3 bases and the J segment 3 bases; nucleotides outside the gene matches: 16. CDR3 length equals 20 residues. CDR1 MDHEN and CDR2 SYDVKM come from the germline V gene. Filled out from reference TRBV28 and TRBJ1-6, the complete variable domain reads DVKVTQSSRYLVKRTGEKVFLECVQDMDHENMFWYRQDPGLGLRLIYFSYDVKMKEKGDIPEGYSVSREKKERFSLILESASTNQTSMYLCASSFPTMTGELRYNSPLHFGNGTRLTVT.

V is TRBV2 and J is TRBJ1-6; 10 nucleotides line up with TRBD1. The CDR3 is 15 residues long. J lost 7 bases, V lost 4 bases, and 4 bases had no gene match. The germline CDR1 and CDR2 sequences are SNHLY and FYNNEI. The CDR3 region has the DNA TGTGCCAGCAGTGTCCGGGACAGGGGCAATTCACCCCTCCACTTT. Amino acids: CASSVRDRGNSPLHF.

Here the CDR3 reads CASSEAHREAFF. The CDR3 DNA reads TGTGCCAGCAGTGAAGCGCACCGTGAAGCTTTCTTT. The chain couples TRBV6-1 to TRBJ1-1; D unclear. CDR1 is MNHNS, CDR2 SASEGT, per germline. There are 12 residues in the CDR3. V lost 0 bases and J lost 7, with 6 bases in between.

The chain has TRBV7-3 and TRBJ2-6; D remains unclear. Trimming pared 5 bases from V and 2 bases from J, leaving 13 bases between. Germline values: CDR1 SGHTA, CDR2 FQGTGA. This CDR3 has 16 residues. CDR3 sequence reads: CASSLRSGPGANVLTF. The CDR3 nucleotides are TGTGCCAGCAGCCTCAGGTCGGGCCCTGGGGCCAACGTCCTGACTTTC.

The gene calls are TRBV6-5 and TRBJ1-1; D might be TRBD1 (6 bases). Germline CDR1 reads MNHEY; CDR2 reads SVGAGI. This CDR3 is built from 12 residues. V was trimmed by 4 bases and J by 8 bases, leaving 11 bases between them. The CDR3 DNA reads TGTGCCAGCAGTTTAAACAGGGACGAAGCTTTCTTT. This translates into CASSLNRDEAFF.

This clone is a singleton in its sample. The rearrangement links TRBV4-2 to TRBJ1-1; TRBD1 aligns across 8 bases. The length of the CDR3 is 16 residues. Unmatched junction bases numbered 6, after V lost 0 bases and J lost 3 bases. In germline, CDR1 is LGHNA, CDR2 YNFKEQ. CDR3 in amino acids: CASSQDLRTGHTEAFF. The CDR3 DNA reads TGTGCCAGCAGCCAAGATCTTAGGACAGGGCACACTGAAGCTTTCTTT.

The rearrangement links TRBV9 to TRBJ2-7; maybe TRBD2 (6 bases). V gave up 0 bases and J gave up 5 bases, with 21 bases separating them. In germline, CDR1 is SGDLS, CDR2 YYNGEE. The CDR3 contains 17 residues. The CDR3 nucleotides read TGTGCCAGCAGCGTAGCCGGCGTCTCCAGGGAGGTCAACGAGCAGTACTTC. Its protein product is CASSVAGVSREVNEQYF.

The rearrangement links TRBV5-1 to TRBJ1-4; tentative D call: TRBD1 (6 bases). The CDR3 loop spans 17 amino acids. Per germline, CDR1 SGHRS and CDR2 YFSETQ. The V end was cut by 2 bases, the J end by 8 bases, with 22 bases between. CDR3: CASSLTGRTNPGEKLFF. CDR3 coding DNA: TGCGCCAGCAGCTTAACAGGGAGGACTAACCCGGGGGAAAAACTGTTTTTT.

V gene TRBV3-1 (or the pseudogene TRBV3-2) combines with J gene TRBJ1-2; D call uncertain. From germline, CDR1 is LGHDT and CDR2 YNNKEL (reference sequence). CDR3 length: 15 amino acids. The germline V and J ends were trimmed by 4 bases and 4 bases, with 16 bases remaining between them. In DNA form, the CDR3 reads TGTGCCAGCAGCCCAACCCGTTCCGGGCCCTATGGCTACACCTTC. Protein: CASSPTRSGPYGYTF.

The gene calls are TRBV24-1 and TRBJ1-1; D not certain. This CDR3 contains 15 residues. Trimming cost V 2 bases and J 2 bases, with 11 bases left between them. Germline values: CDR1 KGHDR, CDR2 SFDVKD. CDR3 sequence (DNA): TGTGCCACCAGTGATTCGGGAAAGACCAACACTGAAGCTTTCTTT. As protein: CATSDSGKTNTEAFF.

This chain uses TRBV19 with TRBJ1-3; the D gene is possibly TRBD1 (5 bases). V shed 3 bases and J shed 2 bases, with 11 bases lying between them. Germline-derived CDR1 and CDR2 are LNHDA and SQIVND (reference sequence). The CDR3 is 15 amino acids. DNA of the CDR3: TGTGCCAGTAGTATCCCCAGGGCGGCTGGAAACACCATATATTTT. This encodes CASSIPRAAGNTIYF.

This chain uses TRBV18 with TRBJ1-3; possible D gene TRBD1, 5 bases. The CDR3 length is 15 residues. The V end lost 4 bases, the J end lost 4 bases, and 14 bases lay between the germline ends. The germline V gene encodes CDR1 KGHSH and CDR2 LQKENI. CDR3 region: CASSLGTPEGNTIYF. CDR3 DNA sequence: TGTGCCAGCTCACTTGGGACGCCCGAGGGAAACACCATATATTTT.